The 27 T cell receptor beta chains presented below share a single source sample, sequenced in a study of blood T cell repertoires in COVID-19. TCRdb's table, derived via immunoSEQ multiplex PCR, lists solely in-frame clones and lacks some. The sample lists fewer than 200,000 clones; about 76% were seen once. Sequenced input: peripheral blood. The origin of the receptors is a woman aged 50 to 60 with active or convalescent COVID-19.

The chain combines TRBV28 with TRBJ1-1; a weak D match, TRBD1 (6 bases). The CDR3 has 17 amino acids. The germline V and J ends were trimmed by 5 bases and 1 base, with 20 bases remaining between them. Germline V gives CDR1 MDHEN, CDR2 SYDVKM. The CDR3 here is CASSIQWGGFKNTEAFF. CDR3 nucleotides: TGTGCCAGCAGTATTCAATGGGGGGGCTTTAAGAACACTGAAGCTTTCTTT.

This clone was picked up one time. The DNA of the CDR3 is TGTGCCAGCTCCCGGAGGGCTCCTGGGGAGACCCAGTACTTC. Translating gives CASSRRAPGETQYF. The genes are TRBV7-8 and TRBJ2-5; D is possibly TRBD2 (6 bases). This CDR3 has 14 amino acids. The V gene lost 8 bases and the J gene lost 5 bases, with 18 bases spanning the gap. Germline V CDR1 and CDR2: SGHVS, FQNEAQ.

The chain joins TRBV29-1 to TRBJ1-5, with TRBD1 matching over 7 bases. After removal of 7 bases from V and 0 bases from J, the junction contained 3 bases not matched to a gene. CDR1 is SQVTM, CDR2 ANQGSEA, per germline. CDR3 length equals 13 residues. The CDR3 nucleotides read TGCAGCGCTCGACAGGGTAGCAATCAGCCCCAGCATTTT. Translating gives CSARQGSNQPQHF.

The chain joins TRBV7-3 to TRBJ2-7; D might be TRBD1 (6 bases). Germline-derived CDR1 and CDR2 are SGHTA and FQGTGA. The length of the CDR3 is 13 residues. Trimming shortened V by 5 bases and J by 6 bases, and 14 bases separated the two germline ends. Here the CDR3 DNA reads TGTGCCAGCAGCCCCTCTCCGACAGGCGAGCAGTACTTC. This codes for CASSPSPTGEQYF.

This clone was observed a few times. This sequence joins TRBV30 and TRBJ2-5; TRBD2 matches at 16 bases. There are 17 residues in the CDR3. Germline CDR1 GTSNPN, CDR2 SVGIG (reference sequence). After removal of 0 bases from V and 5 bases from J, the junction contained 6 bases not matched to a gene. The CDR3 here is CAWSVSGLAGGWETQYF. CDR3 bases: TGTGCCTGGAGTGTATCGGGACTAGCGGGAGGGTGGGAGACCCAGTACTTC.

The chain links TRBV10-3 to TRBJ2-7; 9 bases line up with TRBD2. CDR1 and CDR2 (germline): ENHRY, SYGVKD. V shed 10 bases and J 6 bases; nucleotides not matched to a gene: 4. The CDR3 is made up of 11 amino acids. The CDR3 here is CATGTSSEQYF. The CDR3 nucleotides are TGTGCCACCGGGACTAGCTCCGAGCAGTACTTC.

V is TRBV6-4 and J is TRBJ2-1, with unresolved D. The CDR3 is 14 amino acids. V lost 6 bases, J lost 8 bases, and 17 bases lay in between. The germline V gene encodes CDR1 MRHNA and CDR2 SNTAGT. For the CDR3, the DNA is TGTGCCAGCAGCGAATCAGCGAGGATCGATGAGCAGTTCTTC. As protein: CASSESARIDEQFF.

The chain has TRBV5-1 and TRBJ1-6, with 10 positions matching TRBD1. The germline CDR1 and CDR2 sequences are SGHRS and YFSETQ. The CDR3 totals 15 residues. V was clipped by 3 bases and J by 9 bases; unmatched bases: 6. The CDR3 sequence: CASSSTWDRGSPLHF. CDR3 sequence (DNA): TGCGCCAGCAGCTCCACGTGGGACAGGGGTTCACCCCTCCACTTT.

This sequence joins TRBV24-1 and TRBJ2-1, with D possibly TRBD2 on 6 matching bases. Germline V gives CDR1 KGHDR, CDR2 SFDVKD. Deletions cut 3 bases from V and 2 bases from J, with 10 bases between. The CDR3 length is 15 residues. The CDR3 coding sequence is TGTGCCACCAGTGATAGGGACTGGGCCTACAATGAGCAGTTCTTC. Its translation is CATSDRDWAYNEQFF.

The V call is TRBV6-5, the J call TRBJ2-7, with D tentatively TRBD2 (7 bases). Germline V gene data show CDR1 as MNHEY and CDR2 as SVGAGI. The V end was cut by 2 bases, the J end by 3 bases, with 11 bases between. The CDR3 spans 14 residues. CDR3 sequence reads: CASSYGRGNYEQYF. Written as DNA, the CDR3 is TGTGCCAGCAGTTACGGGAGGGGGAACTACGAGCAGTACTTC.

This clone is a singleton in its sample. The rearrangement uses TRBV5-1 and TRBJ1-6; the D is unclear. The CDR3 runs to 15 residues. The germline V gene has CDR1 SGHRS and CDR2 YFSETQ. V was cut by 0 bases and J by 6 bases, with 10 bases left in between. The chain's CDR3 is CASSLDFAGNSPLHF. CDR3 nucleotide sequence: TGCGCCAGCAGCTTGGATTTCGCGGGTAATTCACCCCTCCACTTT.

The rearrangement joins TRBV6-5 to TRBJ2-5, with 11 bases aligning to TRBD2. V was pared by 11 bases and J by 8 bases, with 16 bases of the junction left unmatched. The CDR3 is 15 residues long. From germline, CDR1 is MNHEY and CDR2 SVGAGI. CDR3 amino acids: CASSEFSGGEGTQYF. The DNA of the CDR3 is TGTGCCTCTTCGGAGTTTAGCGGGGGGGAAGGTACCCAGTACTTC.

The V gene is TRBV16, the J gene TRBJ2-7; perhaps TRBD1 as D (5 bases). The CDR3 has 16 residues. The V and J ends lost 0 bases and 1 base respectively, with 13 bases between them. The germline gives CDR1 KGHSY, CDR2 FQNENV. The CDR3 loop reads CASSQSMAGWSYEQYF. The CDR3 nucleotides are TGTGCCAGCAGCCAATCGATGGCAGGGTGGTCCTACGAGCAGTACTTC.

V and J are TRBV7-9 and TRBJ2-2; 7 bases are shared with TRBD2. CDR3 length equals 15 residues. V shed 8 bases and J 2 bases; nucleotides not matched to a gene: 8. Germline CDR1 reads SEHNR; CDR2 reads FQNEAQ (reference sequence). The CDR3 protein is CASDWGGFNTGELFF. For the CDR3, the DNA is TGTGCCAGCGACTGGGGAGGGTTTAACACCGGGGAGCTGTTTTTT. The full variable domain, completed using reference TRBV7-9 and TRBJ2-2, is DTGVSQNPRHKITKRGQNVTFRCDPISEHNRLYWYRQTLGQGPEFLTYFQNEAQLEKSRLLSDRFSAERPKGSFSTLEIQRTEQGDSAMYLCASDWGGFNTGELFFGEGSRLTVL.

The chain links TRBV5-6 to TRBJ1-1; no definite D call. This CDR3 contains 14 residues. Germline values: CDR1 SGHDT, CDR2 YYEEEE. V was shortened by 0 bases and J by 5 bases, with 11 bases between the two germline ends. The CDR3 protein is CASSLAMGRTEAFF. CDR3 nucleotide sequence: TGTGCCAGCAGCTTGGCCATGGGGAGGACTGAAGCTTTCTTT.

This clone was recorded only once. This sequence joins TRBV5-5 and TRBJ1-2, with D maybe TRBD1 (6 bases). Germline lookup yields CDR1 SGHKS and CDR2 YYEKEE (reference sequence). There are 14 residues in the CDR3. V shed 3 bases and J shed 7 bases, with 16 bases lying between them. In nucleotides, the CDR3 is TGTGCCAGCAGCTCGGAACAGGGTCGGGGTGGCTACACCTTC. Amino acids: CASSSEQGRGGYTF.

This clone was seen only once. The rearrangement uses TRBV5-5 and TRBJ1-5; TRBD1 aligns across 7 bases. The CDR3 extends over 14 amino acids. The germline CDR1 and CDR2 sequences are SGHKS and YYEKEE (reference sequence). Trimming cost V 2 bases and J 2 bases; bases outside gene matches: 1. CDR3 region: CASSFDRGNQPQHF. In DNA form, the CDR3 reads TGTGCCAGCAGCTTTGACAGGGGCAATCAGCCCCAGCATTTT.

V usage is TRBV29-1 and J usage is TRBJ2-2; D might be TRBD2 (6 bases). The ends were cut back, 6 bases at V and 2 bases at J, with 13 bases in the middle. There are 14 residues in the CDR3. CDR1 is SQVTM, CDR2 ANQGSEA, per germline. The CDR3 here is CSVLWGVNTGELFF. CDR3 sequence (DNA): TGCAGCGTGCTGTGGGGGGTAAACACCGGGGAGCTGTTTTTT.

This rearrangement joins TRBV7-3 to TRBJ2-3, with 8 bases that match TRBD2. Looked up from germline, CDR1 is SGHTA and CDR2 is FQGTGA. The CDR3 sequence is 15 residues long. The J segment lost 2 bases and the V segment lost 7 bases, leaving 8 bases of the junction unmatched. The CDR3 bases are TGTGCCAGCACCCCCGGGAGGGGGTCCACAGATACGCAGTATTTT. Translation: CASTPGRGSTDTQYF.

CDR3 bases: TGCAGCGCTCCTACAGGGACGAACACTGAAGCTTTCTTT. This translates into CSAPTGTNTEAFF. This chain joins TRBV29-1 and TRBJ1-1; a possible D gene is TRBD1 (6 bases). Between the trimmed V and J ends, which lost 7 bases and 1 base, there was a span of 13 bases. CDR1 SQVTM and CDR2 ANQGSEA come from the germline V gene. The CDR3 covers 13 residues.

The chain couples TRBV28 to TRBJ2-5; 8 bases are a match to TRBD2. Germline V lookup: CDR1 MDHEN, CDR2 SYDVKM. The CDR3 sequence is 15 residues long. Trimming removed 2 bases from V and 2 bases from J; junction bases left unmatched: 4. CDR3 sequence reads: CASSLPRLAQETQYF. The CDR3, as DNA: TGTGCCAGCAGTTTACCCCGACTAGCGCAAGAGACCCAGTACTTC.

J is TRBJ1-2 and V is TRBV30; D is perhaps TRBD1 (6 bases). V gave up 2 bases and J gave up 3 bases, with 10 bases separating them. The germline gives CDR1 GTSNPN, CDR2 SVGIG (reference sequence). This CDR3 region has 13 residues. This chain's CDR3 is CAWSLGQYYGYTF. The CDR3 DNA reads TGTGCCTGGAGTCTTGGACAGTACTATGGCTACACCTTC.

This clone appeared a few times. V and J are TRBV5-5 and TRBJ1-1; tentative D call: TRBD1 (6 bases). The CDR3 runs 15 residues. Germline V gives CDR1 SGHKS, CDR2 YYEKEE (reference sequence). Trimming shortened V by 5 bases and J by 1 base, and 15 bases separated the two germline ends. CDR3 sequence reads: CASSPSTGRNTEAFF. The CDR3 DNA sequence: TGTGCCAGCAGTCCCTCGACAGGAAGGAACACTGAAGCTTTCTTT.

The chain combines TRBV2 with TRBJ2-5; the D gene is possibly TRBD2 (5 bases). The V gene's germline CDR1 is SNHLY and CDR2 FYNNEI. This CDR3 spans 14 amino acids. The V end lost 5 bases, the J end lost 2 bases, and 12 bases lay between the germline ends. The CDR3 sequence: CASSQSRTQETQYF. The CDR3 DNA is TGTGCCAGCAGTCAGAGTAGGACTCAAGAGACCCAGTACTTC.

About this clone: The same CDR3 arises from other DNA sequences in this sample as well. This sequence joins TRBV9 and TRBJ2-1; D is perhaps TRBD2 (5 bases). In germline, CDR1 is SGDLS, CDR2 YYNGEE. The CDR3 sequence is 15 residues long. Trimming removed 2 bases from V and 0 bases from J, with 9 bases in between. The CDR3 nucleotides read TGTGCCAGCAGCGTTACGGGGAGCTCCTACAATGAGCAGTTCTTC. Encoded protein: CASSVTGSSYNEQFF. Full variable domain (outside the CDR3, taken from reference TRBV9 and TRBJ2-1): DSGVTQTPKHLITATGQRVTLRCSPRSGDLSVYWYQQSLDQGLQFLIQYYNGEERAKGNILERFSAQQFPDLHSELNLSSLELGDSALYFCASSVTGSSYNEQFFGPGTRLTVL.

The chain uses TRBV12-3 or TRBV12-4 and TRBJ1-5; unclear D gene. V gave up 7 bases and J gave up 3 bases, with 10 bases separating them. This CDR3 comprises 13 residues. The CDR3 loop is CASTSRVNQPQHF. CDR3 coding DNA: TGTGCCAGCACGTCGAGGGTCAATCAGCCCCAGCATTTT.

The CDR3 is CATSRDYRETQYF. The CDR3 nucleotides read TGTGCCACCAGCAGAGATTATAGAGAGACCCAGTACTTC. This chain joins TRBV15 and TRBJ2-5; D uncertain. From germline, CDR1 is LNHNV and CDR2 YYDKDF (reference sequence). This CDR3 contains 13 residues. The V and J ends lost 0 bases and 4 bases respectively, with 6 bases between them.